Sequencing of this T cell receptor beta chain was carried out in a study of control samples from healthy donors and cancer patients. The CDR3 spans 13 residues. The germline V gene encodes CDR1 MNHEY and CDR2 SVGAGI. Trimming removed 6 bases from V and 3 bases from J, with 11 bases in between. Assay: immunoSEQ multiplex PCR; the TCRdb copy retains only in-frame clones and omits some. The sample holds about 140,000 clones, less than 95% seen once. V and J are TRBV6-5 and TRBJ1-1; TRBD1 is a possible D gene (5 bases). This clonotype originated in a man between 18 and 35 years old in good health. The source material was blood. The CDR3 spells CASSRVRYTEAFF. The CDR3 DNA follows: TGTGCCAGCAGCAGGGTAAGGTACACTGAAGCTTTCTTT.